A selection of T cell receptor beta chains follows, all from one sample in a study of blood T cell repertoires in COVID-19. Sequenced by immunoSEQ multiplex PCR; TCRdb stores in-frame clones only, minus some. The repertoire has about 98,000 clones, approximately 82% of them found once; the top ten carry roughly 4%. Sequencing used peripheral blood. These receptors all come from a man in his 60s with acute or convalescent COVID-19. Both conserved end residues are part of each CDR3. Each record gives: J gene, V gene, D gene, clone size, CDR3 DNA, CDR3 protein. D genes are given only for firm matches. Clone size appears in some rows only: once, few, many, or a class for an expanded clone.

TRBJ2-1	TRBV19	.	.	TGTGCCAGTAGTCCCGACAGTAGCTACAATGAGCAGTTCTTC	CASSPDSSYNEQFF
TRBJ2-7	TRBV30	TRBD1	once	TGTGCCTGGAAAGGAAAGGGACAGGGAACCTACGAGCAGTACTTC	CAWKGKGQGTYEQYF
TRBJ1-4	TRBV11-3	TRBD1	.	TGTGCCAGCAGCTGGGGACAGGGTGGTTACGAAAAACTGTTTTTT	CASSWGQGGYEKLFF
TRBJ1-1	TRBV6-5	.	.	TGTGCCAGCAGTCAGGGCTGGAACACTGAAGCTTTCTTT	CASSQGWNTEAFF
TRBJ2-5	TRBV25-1	.	.	TGTGCCAGCAGTGAAGGAATGGGGGGCCAAGAGACCCAGTACTTC	CASSEGMGGQETQYF
TRBJ1-4	TRBV30	.	.	TGTGCCTGGATGGAAGGGGTTAACGTGTTTTTT	CAWMEGVNVFF
TRBJ1-5	TRBV6-2/TRBV6-3	TRBD1	.	TGTGCCAGCAGTTATAGTTCCGGGACAGGGCGGAATCAGCCCCAGCATTTT	CASSYSSGTGRNQPQHF
TRBJ2-5	TRBV24-1	TRBD1	few	TGTGCCACCAGTGATTCCGGACAGGGCGGCCAAGAGACCCAGTACTTC	CATSDSGQGGQETQYF
TRBJ1-1	TRBV5-1	.	.	TGCGCCAGCAGCTTGGTAGCAGTACAGAACACTGAAGCTTTCTTT	CASSLVAVQNTEAFF
TRBJ1-1	TRBV18	TRBD1	.	TGTGCCAGCTCGCCGGGACAGCTGAACACTGAAGCTTTCTTT	CASSPGQLNTEAFF
TRBJ1-3	TRBV12-5	.	.	TGTGCTAGTGGTTTGGCACAGCGGATTGGCACCATATATTTT	CASGLAQRIGTIYF
TRBJ1-1	TRBV24-1	.	.	TGTGCCACCAGTGATAGCCGGACTCCTGAAGCTTTCTTT	CATSDSRTPEAFF
TRBJ2-7	TRBV10-2	TRBD1	.	TGCGCCAGCAGTGAGCAGGGGGCGGGATACGAGCAGTACTTC	CASSEQGAGYEQYF
TRBJ1-2	TRBV29-1	TRBD1	few	TGCAGCGTTGGAGGGACAGGGGGAGCCAACTATGGCTACACCTTC	CSVGGTGGANYGYTF
TRBJ1-3	TRBV30	.	.	TGTGCCTGGAAAGGGGTCTACACCATATATTTT	CAWKGVYTIYF
TRBJ1-1	TRBV30	.	once	TGTGCCTGGAGTCTTGCCCTCTCCAGAGCTTTCTTT	CAWSLALSRAFF
TRBJ2-5	TRBV6-5	TRBD1	.	TGTGCCAGCAGCCGGGACAGGCTCCAAGAGACCCAGTACTTC	CASSRDRLQETQYF
TRBJ2-2	TRBV19	TRBD2	.	TGTGCCAGTATGTCACAGGGCTGGGCCTCAGCGGGAGGTGTTACCGGGGAGCTGTTTTTT	CASMSQGWASAGGVTGELFF
TRBJ1-1	TRBV5-5	TRBD1	.	TGTGCCAGCAGCCTGGGCGGGGACAGGGGGCAAACTGAAGCTTTCTTT	CASSLGGDRGQTEAFF
TRBJ2-5	TRBV6-5	TRBD1	.	TGTGCCAGCAGATCTGGGACAGGGGGCCAAGAGACCCAGTACTTC	CASRSGTGGQETQYF
TRBJ1-2	TRBV15	.	.	TGTGCCACCAGCTCCTTGGGACAACCTTTAAACTATGGCTACACCTTC	CATSSLGQPLNYGYTF
TRBJ2-2	TRBV6-6	TRBD1	.	TGTGCCAGCAGTTATCGTCCGGACAGGCCCACCGGGGAGCTGTTTTTT	CASSYRPDRPTGELFF
TRBJ1-6	TRBV18	.	.	TGTGCCAGCTGTGTGGAGCCGAGCTCCTATAATTCACCCCTCCACTTT	CASCVEPSSYNSPLHF
TRBJ2-7	TRBV11-2	TRBD2	.	TGTGCCAGCAGCTGGACTAGCGGGGGCCACTCCTACGAGCAGTACTTC	CASSWTSGGHSYEQYF
TRBJ1-3	TRBV19	TRBD1	.	TGTGCCAGTAGTCCGACAGGGGCTGGAAACACCATATATTTT	CASSPTGAGNTIYF
TRBJ1-3	TRBV5-1	.	few	TGCGCCAGCAGCCCTGGACTAGCCGGAAACACCATATATTTT	CASSPGLAGNTIYF
TRBJ1-5	TRBV19	TRBD1	.	TGTGCCAGTAGTTACCTGGGACAGTCTCATCAGCCCCAGCATTTT	CASSYLGQSHQPQHF
TRBJ1-2	TRBV10-3	TRBD1	.	TGTGCCACCAACCGACAGGGGGTTAGCTATGGCTACACCTTC	CATNRQGVSYGYTF
TRBJ1-2	TRBV6-5	.	few	TGTGCCAGCAGTTACACGCAGGGGACCTATGGCTACACCTTC	CASSYTQGTYGYTF
TRBJ1-4	TRBV20-1	.	.	TGCAGTGCTAGTGTACAGATAAATGAAAAACTGTTTTTT	CSASVQINEKLFF
TRBJ1-1	TRBV6-1	.	.	TGTGCCAGCAGTGACCTTCCGGAGACTGAAGCTTTCTTT	CASSDLPETEAFF
TRBJ1-4	TRBV5-1	TRBD1	few	TGCGCCAGCAGCCTGGACAGGGGACCTGAAAAACTGTTTTTT	CASSLDRGPEKLFF
TRBJ1-2	TRBV18	.	.	TGTGCCAGCTCACCGATACGGGGTGGCTACACCTTC	CASSPIRGGYTF
TRBJ2-5	TRBV4-1	TRBD2	.	TGCGCCAGCAGCCTCTCTCTGGGGGCCGGCGGGGGGCAAGAGACCCAGTACTTC	CASSLSLGAGGGQETQYF
TRBJ1-2	TRBV30	TRBD1	.	TGTGCCTGGAGCCGGACAGGGACCAACTATGGCTACACCTTC	CAWSRTGTNYGYTF
TRBJ1-5	TRBV9	.	.	TGTGCCAGCAGTGAGAACAGGGATAGCAATCAGCCCCAGCATTTT	CASSENRDSNQPQHF
TRBJ2-1	TRBV6-6	TRBD1	.	TGTGCCAGCAGTTCGGACAGGGGGTTCAATGAGCAGTTCTTC	CASSSDRGFNEQFF
TRBJ1-6	TRBV10-2	.	.	TGCGCCAGCAGTCTCCTCGGGGGTGAGCTGGTCAATTCACCCCTCCACTTT	CASSLLGGELVNSPLHF
TRBJ2-7	TRBV10-2	TRBD1	once	TGCGCCAGCAGTGATAGACAGGGATCCGAGCAGTACTTC	CASSDRQGSEQYF
TRBJ2-1	TRBV29-1	.	.	TGCAGCGTTGAAGATAGCGCACTCTACAATGAGCAGTTCTTC	CSVEDSALYNEQFF
TRBJ2-3	TRBV19	TRBD2	.	TGTGCCAGTAGCCCCGGACTAGCGGGACTCACAGATACGCAGTATTTT	CASSPGLAGLTDTQYF